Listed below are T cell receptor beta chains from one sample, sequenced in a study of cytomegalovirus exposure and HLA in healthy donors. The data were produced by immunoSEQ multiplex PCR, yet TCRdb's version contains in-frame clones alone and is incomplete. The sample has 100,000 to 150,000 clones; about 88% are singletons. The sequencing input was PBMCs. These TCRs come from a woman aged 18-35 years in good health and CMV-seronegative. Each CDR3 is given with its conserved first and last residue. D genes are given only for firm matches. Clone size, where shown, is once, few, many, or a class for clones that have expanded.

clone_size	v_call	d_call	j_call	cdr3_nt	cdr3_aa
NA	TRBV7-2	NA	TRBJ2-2	TGTGCCAGCAGCTTAGATATCGGGGAGCTGTTTTTT	CASSLDIGELFF
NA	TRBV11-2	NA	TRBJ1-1	TGTGCCAGCAGCTGGGTAGGGGTTAAGAACACTGAAGCTTTCTTT	CASSWVGVKNTEAFF
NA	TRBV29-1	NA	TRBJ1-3	TGCAGCGTTGTAGGAGGCGCGGACACCATATATTTT	CSVVGGADTIYF
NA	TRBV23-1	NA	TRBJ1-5	TGCGCCAGCAGTCAATCTGGAGGGGACCTCGGTCAGCCCCAGCATTTT	CASSQSGGDLGQPQHF
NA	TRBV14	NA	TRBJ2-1	TGTGCCAGCAGTCTCTACAATGAGCAGTTCTTC	CASSLYNEQFF
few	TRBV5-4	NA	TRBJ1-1	TGTGCCAGCAGGGGCGTTGAGGGGAACACTGAAGCTTTCTTT	CASRGVEGNTEAFF
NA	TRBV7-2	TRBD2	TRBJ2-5	TGTGCCAGCAGCATGGAGCGGGAGGGCCAAGAGACCCAGTACTTC	CASSMEREGQETQYF
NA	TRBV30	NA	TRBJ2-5	TGTGCCTGGGCCAGGGGATTTAACCAAGAGACCCAGTACTTC	CAWARGFNQETQYF
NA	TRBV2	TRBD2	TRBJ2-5	TGTGCCAAAGGCGGGAGCGATGGAGAGACCCAGTACTTC	CAKGGSDGETQYF
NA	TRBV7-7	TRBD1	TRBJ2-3	TGTGCCAGCAGCCGACAGGGGTCCACAGATACGCAGTATTTT	CASSRQGSTDTQYF
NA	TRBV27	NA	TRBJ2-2	TGTGCCAGCAGTTTAATAGGGGTGGCCACCGGGGAGCTGTTTTTT	CASSLIGVATGELFF
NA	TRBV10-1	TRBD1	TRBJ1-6	TGCGCCAGCAGTGATCAGGACAGGGATAATTCACCCCTCCACTTT	CASSDQDRDNSPLHF
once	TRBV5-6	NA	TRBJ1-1	TGTGCCAGCAGCTTGACGGTGAACACTGAAGCTTTCTTT	CASSLTVNTEAFF
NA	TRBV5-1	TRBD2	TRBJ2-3	TGCGCCAGCAGCTTGGTCGGGCGGGAGGTCCCAGATACGCAGTATTTT	CASSLVGREVPDTQYF
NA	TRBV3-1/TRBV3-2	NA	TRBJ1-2	TGTGCCAGCAACCCCTCGGGCACCTTC	CASNPSGTF
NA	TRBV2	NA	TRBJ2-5	TGTGCCAGCAGTGAAGGGAGAAGGCCCGGGAAGACCCAGTACTTC	CASSEGRRPGKTQYF
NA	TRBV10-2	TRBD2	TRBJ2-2	TGCGCCAGCAGTGAGTCAGGCGGGAGAGGGATAGTAGGGGAGCTGTTTTTT	CASSESGGRGIVGELFF
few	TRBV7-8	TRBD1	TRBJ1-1	TGTGCCAGCAGCTTATCACAGGGGAGGACTGAAGCTTTCTTT	CASSLSQGRTEAFF
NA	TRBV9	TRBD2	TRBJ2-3	TGTGCCAGCAGCTCCGGACTAGCGGGAGGGCTGGGCACAGATACGCAGTATTTT	CASSSGLAGGLGTDTQYF
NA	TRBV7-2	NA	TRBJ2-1	TGTGCCAGCAGCCCCGACGGAGGGCGGAGCTCCTACAATGAGCAGTTCTTC	CASSPDGGRSSYNEQFF
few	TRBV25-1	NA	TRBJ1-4	TGTGCCAGCGGTACAGGCGACCGGGAAAAACTGTTTTTT	CASGTGDREKLFF
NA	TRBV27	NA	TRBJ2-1	TGTGCCAGCAGTCCCCGAGGGTATGAGCAGTTCTTC	CASSPRGYEQFF
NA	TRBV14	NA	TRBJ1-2	TGTGCCAGCAGCCAAGATCGGACAGCCAGCTATGGCTACACCTTC	CASSQDRTASYGYTF